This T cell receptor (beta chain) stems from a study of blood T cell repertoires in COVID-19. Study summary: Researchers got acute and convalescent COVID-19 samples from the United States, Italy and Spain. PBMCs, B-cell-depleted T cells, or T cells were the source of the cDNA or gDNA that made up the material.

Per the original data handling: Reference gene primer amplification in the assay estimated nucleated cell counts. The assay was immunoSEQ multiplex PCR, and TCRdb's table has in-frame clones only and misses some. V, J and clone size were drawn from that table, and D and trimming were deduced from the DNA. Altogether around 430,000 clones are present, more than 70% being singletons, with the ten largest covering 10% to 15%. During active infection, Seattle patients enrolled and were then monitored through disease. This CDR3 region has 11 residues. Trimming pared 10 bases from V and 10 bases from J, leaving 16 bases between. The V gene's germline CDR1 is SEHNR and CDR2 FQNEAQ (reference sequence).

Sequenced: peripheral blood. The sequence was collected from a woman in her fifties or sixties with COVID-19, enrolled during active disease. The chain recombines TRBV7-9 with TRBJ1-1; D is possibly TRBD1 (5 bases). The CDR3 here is CATGPLRGAFF. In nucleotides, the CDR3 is TGTGCCACTGGACCCTTAAGGGGAGCTTTCTTT.